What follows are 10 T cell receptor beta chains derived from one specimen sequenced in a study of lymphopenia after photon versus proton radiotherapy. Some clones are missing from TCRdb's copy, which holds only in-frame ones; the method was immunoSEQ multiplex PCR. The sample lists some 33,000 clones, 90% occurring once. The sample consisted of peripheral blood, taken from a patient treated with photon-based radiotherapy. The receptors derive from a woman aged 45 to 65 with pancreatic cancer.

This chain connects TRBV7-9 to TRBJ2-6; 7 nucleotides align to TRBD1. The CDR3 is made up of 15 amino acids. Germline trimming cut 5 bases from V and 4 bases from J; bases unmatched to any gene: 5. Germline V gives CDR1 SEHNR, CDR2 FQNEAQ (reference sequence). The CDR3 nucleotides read TGTGCCAGCAGCGAGGGGGCTGGAGGGGCCAACGTCCTGACTTTC. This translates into CASSEGAGGANVLTF.

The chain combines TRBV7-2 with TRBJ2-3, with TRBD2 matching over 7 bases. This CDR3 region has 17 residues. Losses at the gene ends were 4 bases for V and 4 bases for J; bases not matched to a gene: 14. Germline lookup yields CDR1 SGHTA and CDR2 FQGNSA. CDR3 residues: CASSSTTSLPWADTQYF. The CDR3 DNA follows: TGTGCCAGCAGCTCAACGACTAGCCTTCCTTGGGCAGATACGCAGTATTTT.

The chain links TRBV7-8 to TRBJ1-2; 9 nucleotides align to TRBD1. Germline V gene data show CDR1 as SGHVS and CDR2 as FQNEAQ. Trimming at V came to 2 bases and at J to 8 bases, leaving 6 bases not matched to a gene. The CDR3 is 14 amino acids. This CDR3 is CASSLQQGARGYTF. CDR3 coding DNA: TGTGCCAGCAGCTTACAACAGGGGGCCCGCGGCTACACCTTC.

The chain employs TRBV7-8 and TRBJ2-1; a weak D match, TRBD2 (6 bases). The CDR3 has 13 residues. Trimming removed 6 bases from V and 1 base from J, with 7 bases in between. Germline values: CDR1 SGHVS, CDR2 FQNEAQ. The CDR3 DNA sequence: TGTGCCAGCAGGAGCGGGTCCTACAATGAGCAGTTCTTC. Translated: CASRSGSYNEQFF.

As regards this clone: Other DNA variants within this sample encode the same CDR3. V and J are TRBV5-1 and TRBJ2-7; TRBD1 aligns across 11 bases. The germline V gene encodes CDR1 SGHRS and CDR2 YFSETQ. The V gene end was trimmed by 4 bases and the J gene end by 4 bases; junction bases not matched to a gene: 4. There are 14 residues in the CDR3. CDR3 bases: TGCGCCAGCAGCGGCGGACAGGGGGCGTACGAGCAGTACTTC. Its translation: CASSGGQGAYEQYF. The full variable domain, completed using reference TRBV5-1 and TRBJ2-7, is KAGVTQTPRYLIKTRGQQVTLSCSPISGHRSVSWYQQTPGQGLQFLFEYFSETQRNKGNFPGRFSGRQFSNSRSEMNVSTLELGDSALYLCASSGGQGAYEQYFGPGTRLTVT.

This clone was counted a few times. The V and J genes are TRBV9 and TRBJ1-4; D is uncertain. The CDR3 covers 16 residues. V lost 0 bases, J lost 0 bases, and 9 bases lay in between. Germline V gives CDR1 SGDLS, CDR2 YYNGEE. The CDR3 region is CASSVDIVATNEKLFF. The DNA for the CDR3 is TGTGCCAGCAGCGTAGACATTGTCGCAACTAATGAAAAACTGTTTTTT.

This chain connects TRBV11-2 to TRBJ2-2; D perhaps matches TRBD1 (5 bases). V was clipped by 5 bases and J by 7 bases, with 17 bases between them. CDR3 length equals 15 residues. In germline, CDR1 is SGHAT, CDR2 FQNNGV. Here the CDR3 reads CASSPQRQIDGELFF. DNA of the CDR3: TGTGCCAGCAGCCCCCAAAGACAGATTGACGGGGAGCTGTTTTTT.

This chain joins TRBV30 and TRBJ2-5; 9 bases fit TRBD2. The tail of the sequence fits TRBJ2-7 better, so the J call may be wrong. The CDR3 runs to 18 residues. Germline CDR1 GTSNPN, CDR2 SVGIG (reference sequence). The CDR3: CAWTRAGGRSRSPYEQYF. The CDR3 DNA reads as TGTGCCTGGACCCGAGCGGGAGGCCGAAGCCGATCCCCCTACGAGCAGTACTTC.

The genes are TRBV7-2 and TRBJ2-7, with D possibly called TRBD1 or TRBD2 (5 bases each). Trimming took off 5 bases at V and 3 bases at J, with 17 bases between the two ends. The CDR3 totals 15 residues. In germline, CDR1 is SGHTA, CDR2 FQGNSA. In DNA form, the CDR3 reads TGTGCCAGCAGCCCCCGCCCCGGGGCATTCTACGAGCAGTACTTC. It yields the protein CASSPRPGAFYEQYF.

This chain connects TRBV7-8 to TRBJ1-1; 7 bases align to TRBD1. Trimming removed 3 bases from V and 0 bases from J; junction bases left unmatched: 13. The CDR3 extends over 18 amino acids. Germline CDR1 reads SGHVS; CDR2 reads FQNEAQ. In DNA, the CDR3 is TGTGCCAGCAGCTTCGGCTATACAGGGGCTAGTGTGAACACTGAAGCTTTCTTT. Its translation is CASSFGYTGASVNTEAFF.